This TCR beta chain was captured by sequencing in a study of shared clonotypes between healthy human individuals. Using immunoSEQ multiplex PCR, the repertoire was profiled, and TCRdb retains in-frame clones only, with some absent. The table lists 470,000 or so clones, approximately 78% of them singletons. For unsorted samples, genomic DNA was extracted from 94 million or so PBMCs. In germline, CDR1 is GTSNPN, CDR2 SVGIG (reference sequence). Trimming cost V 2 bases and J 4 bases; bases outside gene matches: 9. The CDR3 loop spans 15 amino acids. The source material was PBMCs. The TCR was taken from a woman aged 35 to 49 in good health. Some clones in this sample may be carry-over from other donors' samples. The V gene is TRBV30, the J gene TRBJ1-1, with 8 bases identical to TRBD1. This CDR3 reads CAWSPQGAPSTEAFF. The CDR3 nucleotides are TGTGCCTGGAGTCCCCAGGGGGCGCCCAGCACTGAAGCTTTCTTT.